A selection of T cell receptor beta chains follows, all from one sample in a study of cytomegalovirus exposure and HLA in healthy donors. Assay used: immunoSEQ multiplex PCR; TCRdb lists only in-frame clones, some missing. The profile shows around 97,000 clones, approximately 9% of them singletons. The sample consisted of PBMCs. The receptor set was obtained from a man aged 50-59 years in good health and CMV-seropositive. The CDR3 runs from the conserved cysteine through the conserved F or W. A D gene is named only where the DNA matches it firmly. Clone sizes are given selectively: once, few, many, or a class where the clone is expanded.

CDR3 DNA	CDR3 protein	D gene	clone size	V gene	J gene
TGTGCCACCAGCAGAGATCGCAGCGGGAGGGCATCTGAGCAGTTCTTC	CATSRDRSGRASEQFF	TRBD2	few	TRBV15	TRBJ2-1
TGTGCCAGCAGCGTCGACAGGGGTAGCGAAAAACTGTTTTTT	CASSVDRGSEKLFF	TRBD1	NA	TRBV9	TRBJ1-4
TGTGCCAGCAGCTTAGATGACCCAACCGGGACCAAAAACATTCAGTACTTC	CASSLDDPTGTKNIQYF	NA	NA	TRBV7-2	TRBJ2-4
TGTGCCAGCGTAACACTAACAGGGGAAGAGACCCAGTACTTC	CASVTLTGEETQYF	TRBD1	many	TRBV27	TRBJ2-5
TGTGCCAGCTCACCAGGGGGGGGCTATGAGCAGTTCTTC	CASSPGGGYEQFF	NA	few	TRBV18	TRBJ2-1
TGCGCCAGCAGCTCGGGAGTGGGAGAAAGGAATGAGCAGTTCTTC	CASSSGVGERNEQFF	NA	NA	TRBV5-1	TRBJ2-1
TGTGCCATCAGTGAACCGGGGAAGGCCTACGAGCAGTACTTC	CAISEPGKAYEQYF	NA	NA	TRBV10-3	TRBJ2-7
TGTGCCAGCAGCTTATCCGGGGAAGGGACTGAAGCTTTCTTT	CASSLSGEGTEAFF	NA	few	TRBV7-8	TRBJ1-1
TGTGCCAGCAGCGTAGAAGGGGGCGAGCAGTTCTTC	CASSVEGGEQFF	TRBD1	NA	TRBV9	TRBJ2-1
TGTGCCAGCAGTTCCCCTACCAGGTACAATGAGCAGTTCTTC	CASSSPTRYNEQFF	NA	NA	TRBV27	TRBJ2-1
TGTGCCAGCAGTTCTCCGGACAGCTTCAATAGCAATCAGCCCCAGCATTTT	CASSSPDSFNSNQPQHF	NA	few	TRBV28	TRBJ1-5
TGCGCCAGCAGCTTGAGTTTCCTAGCGGGAGTCGGAGCCAAAAACATTCAGTACTTC	CASSLSFLAGVGAKNIQYF	TRBD2	NA	TRBV5-1	TRBJ2-4
TGTGCCAGCAGCTACAACCGACAAGAGATCCTTGGCTACACCTTC	CASSYNRQEILGYTF	NA	NA	TRBV4-2	TRBJ1-2
TGTGCCAGCAGCGAGATCAACAGGAATGAAGCTTTCTTT	CASSEINRNEAFF	NA	few	TRBV27	TRBJ1-1
TGTGCCAGCAGCCACAGGGGGGAGAGCACAGATACGCAGTATTTT	CASSHRGESTDTQYF	TRBD1	few	TRBV28	TRBJ2-3
TGTGCCAGCAGTGATTTGGACAGTAGCACAGATACGCAGTATTTT	CASSDLDSSTDTQYF	NA	few	TRBV25-1	TRBJ2-3
TGTGCCAGCAGCCCCGGGACAGGGGGCGAGCAGTACTTC	CASSPGTGGEQYF	TRBD1	few	TRBV2	TRBJ2-7
TGTGCCAGCAGTGCCAAACAAGGGGTAGCAACAGATACGCAGTATTTT	CASSAKQGVATDTQYF	NA	NA	TRBV6-1	TRBJ2-3
TGTGCCTGGTCCCCGTTAGGGGCAGCAGATAATTCACCCCTCCACTTT	CAWSPLGAADNSPLHF	NA	few	TRBV30	TRBJ1-6
TGTGCCTGGAGTGACGAGGTCGTTTCGTACTCACCCCTCCACTTT	CAWSDEVVSYSPLHF	NA	few	TRBV30	TRBJ1-6
TGTGCCAGCAGCTCGGACAGGGCCTATGGCTACACCTTC	CASSSDRAYGYTF	TRBD1	few	TRBV6-5	TRBJ1-2
TGTGCCAGCAGTCCTGACAGGGTTTCCACTGAAGCTTTCTTT	CASSPDRVSTEAFF	TRBD1	NA	TRBV27	TRBJ1-1
TGCGCCAGCAGCCAAGATCCGGGACTAGCTGACAATGAGCAGTTCTTC	CASSQDPGLADNEQFF	TRBD2	many	TRBV4-3	TRBJ2-1
TGTGCCTGGAATCGACAGGGTGCCGAAAAACTGTTTTTT	CAWNRQGAEKLFF	TRBD1	NA	TRBV30	TRBJ1-4
TGTGCCAGCAGCCGTCCGGGGACTAGCGGGAGTCGCACAGATACGCAGTATTTT	CASSRPGTSGSRTDTQYF	TRBD2	few	TRBV25-1	TRBJ2-3
TGTGCCAGTAGTATCGACAGTAACTATGGCTACACCTTC	CASSIDSNYGYTF	NA	NA	TRBV19	TRBJ1-2
TGTGCCAGCAGTTTATCAGGGGCCTCGGGGACCCAGTACTTC	CASSLSGASGTQYF	NA	few	TRBV28	TRBJ2-5
TGCGCCAGCAGCCCCGGGGAGCGAAGCACAGATACGCAGTATTTT	CASSPGERSTDTQYF	NA	few	TRBV4-3	TRBJ2-3
TGTGCCAGCAGTTACTCGGGACAGTATGACACTGAAGCTTTCTTT	CASSYSGQYDTEAFF	TRBD1	many	TRBV6-5	TRBJ1-1
TGTGCCAGCAGACGGCTAGCGGGAGTTGGGGAGCTGTTTTTT	CASRRLAGVGELFF	TRBD2	few	TRBV11-1	TRBJ2-2
TGTGCCAGCAGCAAATCGTCGCACCACAGGCGCCAAGAGACCCAGTACTTC	CASSKSSHHRRQETQYF	NA	NA	TRBV21-1	TRBJ2-5
TGTGCCAGCAGACGACCGGGGAGGGGAAAACTGTTTTTT	CASRRPGRGKLFF	NA	NA	TRBV25-1	TRBJ1-4
TGTGCCAGCACCACAGGGGGCTATGGCTACACCTTC	CASTTGGYGYTF	TRBD1	few	TRBV6-5	TRBJ1-2
TGTGCCAGCAGTTTCTCCGGAAAACTGTTTTTT	CASSFSGKLFF	NA	many	TRBV28	TRBJ1-4
TGTGCCAGCAGCCGTAGCGGGAGCGACGAGCAGTACTTC	CASSRSGSDEQYF	TRBD2	NA	TRBV9	TRBJ2-7
TGTGCCAGCAGCTTGGCCGGGGTAGCTAGTTCGGAGCAGTTCTTC	CASSLAGVASSEQFF	NA	few	TRBV5-8	TRBJ2-1
TGTGCCAGCAGGCCGAAGCGGGGAGGGGCAGGGGAGCTGTTTTTT	CASRPKRGGAGELFF	TRBD2	NA	TRBV2	TRBJ2-2
TGTGCCATCAGTGACCCAGGACAGGCTATGAACACTGAAGCTTTCTTT	CAISDPGQAMNTEAFF	TRBD1	few	TRBV10-3	TRBJ1-1
TGTGCCAGCAAGATAGGACTAGCGGGAGCTTACGAGCAGTACTTC	CASKIGLAGAYEQYF	TRBD2	NA	TRBV5-6	TRBJ2-7
TGTGCCAGCAGTCCCATCGAGTCGGCCAAAAACATTCAGTACTTC	CASSPIESAKNIQYF	NA	NA	TRBV28	TRBJ2-4
TGTGCCAGCAGCGCGACAGGGGCATTGTACTTC	CASSATGALYF	TRBD1	NA	TRBV7-6	TRBJ2-7
TGTGCCAGCAGTGAGGGTTTTGGTCGGGGTGAAAAACTGTTTTTT	CASSEGFGRGEKLFF	NA	few	TRBV2	TRBJ1-4
TGTGCCTGGAGTGTAACAGGGGGTCAGCCCCAGCATTTT	CAWSVTGGQPQHF	TRBD1	few	TRBV30	TRBJ1-5